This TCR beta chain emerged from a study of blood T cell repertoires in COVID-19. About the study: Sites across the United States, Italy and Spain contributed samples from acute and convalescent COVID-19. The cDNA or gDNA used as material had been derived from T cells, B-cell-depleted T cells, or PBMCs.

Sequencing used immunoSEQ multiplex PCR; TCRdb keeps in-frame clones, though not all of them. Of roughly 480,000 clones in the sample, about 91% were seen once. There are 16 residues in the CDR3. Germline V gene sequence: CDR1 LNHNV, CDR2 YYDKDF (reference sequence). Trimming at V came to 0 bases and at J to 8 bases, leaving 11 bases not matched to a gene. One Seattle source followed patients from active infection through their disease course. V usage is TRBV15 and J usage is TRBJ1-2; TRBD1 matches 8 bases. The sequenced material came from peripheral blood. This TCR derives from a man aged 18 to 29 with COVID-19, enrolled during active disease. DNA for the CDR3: TGTGCCACCAGCAGAGACCGGGACAGGAGATTGGGCGGCTACACCTTC. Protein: CATSRDRDRRLGGYTF.